These 7 T cell receptor beta chains were sequenced from one sample in a study of blood T cell repertoires in COVID-19. Sequenced by immunoSEQ multiplex PCR; TCRdb stores in-frame clones only, minus some. This table holds some 190,000 clones, 75% to 85% found once. Sequenced: peripheral blood. The source of these receptors is a man aged 55 to 70 with acute or convalescent COVID-19.

The V and J genes are TRBV9 and TRBJ1-2; perhaps TRBD1 as D (5 bases). CDR3 size: 16 residues. The V and J ends lost 0 bases and 5 bases respectively, with 17 bases between them. The V gene's germline CDR1 is SGDLS and CDR2 YYNGEE. CDR3 region: CASSVVPGRLLYGYTF. CDR3 nucleotide sequence: TGTGCCAGCAGCGTAGTTCCAGGGCGGCTTTTATATGGCTACACCTTC.

The chain carries TRBV25-1 and TRBJ2-3; 12 positions agree with TRBD1. In germline, CDR1 is MGHDK, CDR2 SYGVNS. CDR3 length equals 18 residues. The V and J ends lost 5 bases and 2 bases, in that order; junction bases with no gene match: 11. Written as DNA, the CDR3 is TGTGCCAGCAGTCATAGCCCGGGACAGGGGGCTGACACAGATACGCAGTATTTT. Protein sequence: CASSHSPGQGADTDTQYF.

The chain recombines TRBV6-5 with TRBJ2-3; D ambiguous. The V end was cut by 7 bases, the J end by 2 bases, with 10 bases between. The CDR3 is 13 amino acids. Germline assignment: CDR1 MNHEY and CDR2 SVGAGI. CDR3 loop: CASIARDTDTQYF. CDR3 bases: TGTGCCAGCATAGCTAGAGACACAGATACGCAGTATTTT.

The chain joins TRBV9 to TRBJ1-2; perhaps TRBD1 as D (5 bases). V lost 0 bases and J lost 2, with 11 bases in between. The CDR3 is 15 residues long. From germline, CDR1 is SGDLS and CDR2 YYNGEE. Here the CDR3 reads CASSVGWGRNYGYTF. Here the CDR3 DNA reads TGTGCCAGCAGCGTAGGATGGGGCAGGAACTATGGCTACACCTTC.

The V and J genes are TRBV4-1 and TRBJ1-5; tentatively, D is TRBD1 (5 bases). CDR3 length: 15 amino acids. Germline-derived CDR1 and CDR2 are MGHRA and YSYEKL. Trimming shortened V by 3 bases and J by 3 bases, and 12 bases separated the two germline ends. CDR3: CASSHRQGLNQPQHF. CDR3 DNA sequence: TGCGCCAGCAGCCATCGGCAGGGTCTCAATCAGCCCCAGCATTTT.

In its sample, this clone was seen once. CDR3 sequence: CASSRQGNTEAFF. The CDR3 DNA follows: TGTGCCAGTAGTCGCCAGGGGAACACTGAAGCTTTCTTT. V is TRBV19 and J is TRBJ1-1; D may be TRBD1 (5 bases). Germline V gives CDR1 LNHDA, CDR2 SQIVND (reference sequence). The CDR3 contains 13 residues. V was shortened by 5 bases and J by 1 base, with 8 bases between the two germline ends.

The chain uses TRBV7-2 and TRBJ2-7; TRBD2 matches 7 bases. Trimming took 5 bases from V and 4 from J; bases not matched to a gene: 5. The CDR3 extends over 13 amino acids. Per germline, CDR1 SGHTA and CDR2 FQGNSA. The DNA of the CDR3 is TGTGCCAGCAGCCTCGGGACTAAATACGAGCAGTACTTC. Translating gives CASSLGTKYEQYF. The whole variable domain, filled in from reference TRBV7-2 and TRBJ2-7, reads GAGVSQSPSNKVTEKGKDVELRCDPISGHTALYWYRQSLGQGLEFLIYFQGNSAPDKSGLPSDRFSAERTGGSVSTLTIQRTQQEDSAVYLCASSLGTKYEQYFGPGTRLTVT.